This T cell receptor (beta chain) was documented in a study of cytomegalovirus exposure and HLA in healthy donors (dated by TCRdb to the late 2010s). A note on the overall study: An earlier analysis of approximately 590 of the donors reported 250 to 350 Gb of sequence data and 117 million unique TCR beta sequences from 150 million to 200 million T cells. Roughly 290 gigabases of sequencing data and around 80 million unique TCR sequences made up an early release that covered over 550 HLA-typed donors. The genetic ancestry cluster associated with self-reported Caucasian donors included 81% of the roughly 380 genotyped donors. The study was designed to test whether signatures of past pathogen exposure could be identified by cataloging public T cell receptors. The T cell repertoires of 666 subjects were profiled by immunosequencing and related to cytomegalovirus serostatus. Besides the first cohort of under 700 subjects, a separate validation cohort made up of 120 different subjects was used. To predict cytomegalovirus infection status, the study combined high-throughput TCR immunosequencing, statistical association of individual TCRs with disease status, and machine learning. In a later analysis, previously published TCR beta repertoires from 550 to 750 donors were re-analyzed and high-resolution HLA genotyping was added so that TCR occurrence patterns could be studied. Rather than drawing on any new phenotypic data, the later analysis identified candidate immune exposures from TCR beta sequences and the way those sequences occurred across donors. An earlier analysis of 587 of the donors used high-throughput TCR beta sequencing to judge whether each TCR beta V gene segment behaved as functional or pseudogenic. Donor age, sex, ethnicity and CMV serostatus were collected together with the repertoire data. A later genetic analysis used genome-wide SNP genotypes for about 55% of the 666 donors, treating that subset as a discovery cohort. All discovery cohort repertoires had been generated using a single sequencing platform. Both class I and class II loci were covered by HLA typing, at four-digit resolution. The number of donors typed differed by locus, with 629-630 for A, B, C, DRB1 and DQB1, around 500 for DQA1, about 610 for DPA1, and 450 to 480 for DPB1. Four to six DR-DQ haplotypes were handled as single units for association and clustering, since linkage in the cohort was strong. Among some 410 genotyped donors of the cohort, an average of roughly 230,000 unique TCR beta nucleotide sequences was sequenced per donor, of which 15% to 20% were non-productive.

In total, over 600 healthy bone marrow donors made up the cohort. At the time of sampling, all cohort members were nominally healthy, though unrecorded immune exposures were likely present. The donor was CMV seropositive and belonged to the group of 270 or so seropositive cohort members. Every donor gave a peripheral blood sample, and the peripheral blood mononuclear cells from that sample were used for TCR beta sequencing. The Qiagen DNeasy Blood Extraction Kit was used to extract genomic DNA from the blood cell samples. A note on this clone: The antigen this receptor binds is unknown. Base qualities are not recorded, but no much larger clone differs from it by a single base.

The CDR3 numbers 14 residues from cysteine through valine. The kept DNA is CDR3 alone, 42 bases in frame from the first base. Results and caveats for the whole study, not just this receptor: In an earlier analysis of fewer than 750 of the donors, most TCR beta V segments were observed in productive rearrangements about 87% or about 30% of the time, broadly matching IMGT annotations. CMV serostatus was the only immune exposure information available for the cohort. Cytomegalovirus status was reported to be diagnosed by the classifier with high specificity and sensitivity in both the original and validation cohorts. In the study, some 160 TCR beta chains were listed as associated with cytomegalovirus. In a later genetic analysis, a missense DCLRE1C variant was associated with V-gene and J-gene trimming of TCR beta chains, and the association was replicated in an independent cohort. Several of the top co-occurrence clusters appeared to be linked to parvovirus B19, influenza, CMV and Epstein-Barr virus, according to a later analysis. Strong co-occurrence of HLA alleles, especially DR and DQ, made assigning TCR associations to individual alleles difficult. A further reported finding was that TCR beta sequences accurately predicted the HLA-A and HLA-B alleles for most subjects in the first cohort. In a later analysis, most CMV-associated TCR beta chains were found to appear HLA-restricted, with HLA associations seemingly driven largely by CMV exposure. HLA typing was unavailable for some donors at each locus, so association tests used only the typed subset. A cluster of highly shared sequence variants was judged likely to represent a technical artifact of the sequencing pipeline. The authors suggested that the approach could potentially be extended to other disease states and immunological phenotypes. Linkage disequilibrium might explain the correlated functional status among segregating V segments, but an unknown experimental factor could not be ruled out. Most TCR sequences were observed very rarely across donors, whereas some public TCRs were present in many individuals. This cohort had only TCR beta chains sequenced, and the lack of alpha or paired-chain data limited which features could be detected. Compared with the approximately 670-donor mean, donors in an Asian-associated ancestry cluster had fewer N-insertions in productive TCRs, according to a later genetic analysis. Because the 87-base-pair reads could not distinguish some IMGT-functional V segments, including TRBV6-2 and TRBV6-3, those segments were excluded. Presence/absence analyses assumed roughly uniform sequencing depth across donors, an assumption that may not hold. In a later analysis, the rate of TCR association differed among HLA loci, with DRB1 alleles having the most associated TCRs and HLA-C alleles having the fewest. About 17 rarely observed V segments, including chromosome 9 orphons, were excluded from the earlier analysis of some 590 of the donors because counts were too low. A few of the identified cytomegalovirus-associated TCR beta chains were confirmed in vitro to be specific for cytomegalovirus antigens. A later analysis associated about 18,000 TCR beta sequences with specific HLA alleles at a false discovery rate of 0.05. Compared with equally common non-associated chains, HLA-associated TCR beta chains in a later analysis were more clonally expanded and had lower generation probabilities.

To prepare the library, the immunoSEQ multiplex PCR assay was applied. For the multiplex PCR, a mixture combining 60 forward primers for TCR Vbeta segments and 13 reverse primers for TCR Jbeta segments was used. A multiplex PCR assay on genomic DNA amplified the CDR3 region of rearranged TCR beta genes. On the Illumina HiSeq System, the amplified TCR beta libraries were sequenced as 87-base-pair reads. Turning to the authors' computational methods: A later analysis tallied roughly 80 million unique TCR beta chains across the 666 repertoires, and approximately 12 million of those chains were shared by two or more donors. A nearest-neighbor algorithm error-corrected the raw reads and collapsed the reads into unique sequences, merging closely related sequences to remove PCR and sequencing errors. V, D and J gene segments were assigned by aligning CDR3 sequences to IMGT reference sequences. For a sequence to be retained, a match of at least six nucleotides to both a V gene segment and a J gene segment was required. A rearrangement counted as productive if the CDR3 had no stop codons and remained in frame with V and J, and every other rearrangement counted as non-productive. Following IMGT convention, CDR3 was defined as the stretch from the second conserved V-encoded cysteine up to the conserved J-encoded phenylalanine. The earlier analysis of 587 of the donors excluded any sequence lacking an unambiguous match to a single V gene segment. In an earlier analysis of approximately 590 of the donors, a V segment was called functional when productive rearrangements were above 56.7%, and segregating when the standard deviation between donors exceeded 5%. A statistical classification framework was built to diagnose cytomegalovirus status from the catalog of TCR beta chain sequences. V and J gene assignment, in a later analysis, came from comparing TCR nucleotide sequences with IMGT/GENE-DB human TR gene sequences. A later analysis assigned CDR3 sequences and most-parsimonious VDJ recombination scenarios with the TCRdist pipeline. In a later analysis, every TCR beta chain was defined by the combination of its CDR3 amino acid sequence and its V-gene family, and reads without a unique V-gene family were dropped. To address suspected cross-contamination and a sequencing artifact, a later analysis removed around 600 highly shared, low-generation-probability nucleotide sequences. In a later analysis, a clonal expansion index for each public chain was calculated from normalized within-repertoire ranks of inferred template counts. In a later analysis, generation probabilities were computed with a VDJ recombination model fitted to out-of-frame rearrangements, and the resulting probabilities were checked against IGoR. In a later analysis, hypergeometric tests were used to score TCR-TCR, TCR-HLA and TCR-CMV co-occurrence, with a repertoire-size bias correction applied to TCR pairs. To estimate false discovery rates, a later analysis permuted the HLA or CMV assignments 20 times. A later analysis grouped co-occurring TCRs with DBSCAN, adding TCRdist sequence similarity when clustering within HLA-allele-positive subsets. Co-occurrence clustering excluded repertoires with fewer than 30,000 or more than 120,000 public chains, plus five with anomalous nucleotide sharing. This is the immuneACCESS table as TCRdb keeps it, with only in-frame sequences that have V and J called. A part of the clones is gone; compared with another copy, unresolved V genes explain less than half, and the rest is unexplained. V and J calls and clone size are those listed in that table; D and trimming were worked out from the DNA. Counted in this sample were over 100,000 clones; roughly 80% of them appeared once. The ten biggest clones cover about a fifth of the sample.

This TCR derives from a man aged 30 to 39 in good health and CMV-seropositive. Sequenced input: PBMCs. The chain couples TRBV12-2 to TRBJ2-7; TRBD1 is the table's D call and was not checked against the DNA. TRBV12-2 is listed as a pseudogene. In nucleotides, the sequence is TGTGCAAGTCGCTTAAGACAGGGTTTGGGGGAGCAGTACGTC. Its product reads: CASRLRQGLGEQYV.